This paragraph covers one T cell receptor beta chain sequence. V dropped 3 bases and J dropped 6; count of bases not matched to a gene: 3. This CDR3 comprises 13 residues. CDR1 is SGHRS and CDR2 is YFSETQ in the germline V gene. This entry belongs to a study of T cell changes during pregnancy in multiple sclerosis. TCRdb's copy holds only in-frame clones and misses some; the assay was immunoSEQ multiplex PCR. The sample holds 65,000 to 95,000 clones; nearly 95% are singletons and the top ten take about 0.94%. The clonotype originates from a female donor in good health, enrolled as a control in a pregnancy study. The sequencing used peripheral blood, collected in the second trimester of pregnancy. The V and J genes are TRBV5-1 and TRBJ1-2; 9 bases agree with TRBD1. The CDR3 DNA is TGCGCCAGCAGCTCGACAGGGGGGGATGGCTACACCTTC. Translated: CASSSTGGDGYTF.